The 26 T cell receptor beta chains below all came from one sample that was sequenced in a study of blood T cell repertoires in COVID-19. Clones were sequenced by immunoSEQ multiplex PCR, and TCRdb holds only the in-frame ones, with some missing. The repertoire includes around 290,000 clones, about 88% of them detected once, and roughly 14% sits in the top ten. Source material: peripheral blood. The receptor source for this set is a woman in her 70s with COVID-19, enrolled during active disease.

The CDR3 bases are TGTGCCAGCAGCACCGGACAGACCTCAGATACGCAGTATTTT. It specifies CASSTGQTSDTQYF. The J gene is TRBJ2-3, the V gene TRBV7-2; D possibly corresponds to TRBD1 (6 bases). The CDR3 consists of 14 residues. V lost 5 bases to trimming and J lost 4 bases, with 13 bases between them. CDR1 is SGHTA and CDR2 is FQGNSA in the germline V gene.

This clone appeared once. The V gene is TRBV19, the J gene TRBJ2-3, with TRBD2 identical over 7 bases. Germline-derived CDR1 and CDR2 are LNHDA and SQIVND (reference sequence). V was clipped by 3 bases and J by 0 bases; unmatched bases: 0. The CDR3 spans 14 residues. The CDR3 reads CASSMTSSTDTQYF. In DNA, the CDR3 is TGTGCCAGTAGTATGACTAGCAGCACAGATACGCAGTATTTT.

The chain recombines TRBV5-1 with TRBJ2-2; 8 nucleotides agree with TRBD2. Losses at the gene ends were 4 bases for V and 0 bases for J; bases not matched to a gene: 2. The CDR3 runs to 15 residues. Germline V CDR1 and CDR2: SGHRS, YFSETQ. CDR3 coding DNA: TGCGCCAGCAGCATGGGACTAGCGAACACCGGGGAGCTGTTTTTT. Its translation is CASSMGLANTGELFF. The whole variable domain, remainder taken from reference TRBV5-1 and TRBJ2-2, is KAGVTQTPRYLIKTRGQQVTLSCSPISGHRSVSWYQQTPGQGLQFLFEYFSETQRNKGNFPGRFSGRQFSNSRSEMNVSTLELGDSALYLCASSMGLANTGELFFGEGSRLTVL.

V and J are TRBV5-1 and TRBJ2-7; the D is unclear. V dropped 0 bases and J dropped 7 bases, with 5 bases sitting between them. CDR3 length equals 11 residues. The germline V gene encodes CDR1 SGHRS and CDR2 YFSETQ. This chain's CDR3 is CASSLGREQYF. CDR3 DNA sequence: TGCGCCAGCAGCTTGGGTCGGGAGCAGTACTTC.

The V call is TRBV5-5, the J call TRBJ1-5; 7 nucleotides match TRBD1. V dropped 4 bases and J dropped 5; count of bases not matched to a gene: 6. Germline loops: CDR1 SGHKS, CDR2 YYEKEE (reference sequence). This CDR3 contains 14 residues. CDR3 protein: CASSETGAYQPQHF. In nucleotides, the CDR3 is TGTGCCAGCAGCGAAACAGGGGCGTATCAGCCCCAGCATTTT.

V usage is TRBV27 and J usage is TRBJ2-7; D possibly corresponds to TRBD2 (6 bases). V lost 3 bases to trimming and J lost 4 bases, with 16 bases between them. Germline V gene sequence: CDR1 MNHEY, CDR2 SMNVEV (reference sequence). The CDR3 has 15 amino acids. Here the CDR3 DNA reads TGTGCCAGCAGTTTGACGGCGGGGAAGGGTTACGAGCAGTACTTC. This sequence encodes CASSLTAGKGYEQYF.

This clone was observed a single time. The CDR3 bases are TGTGCCACCAGTGGTGGGCAGTACCAAGAGACCCAGTACTTC. Residues: CATSGGQYQETQYF. The chain employs TRBV24-1 and TRBJ2-5; no clear D gene. With 5 bases removed from V and 0 bases from J, the gap between germline ends came to 9 bases. Germline V gene data show CDR1 as KGHDR and CDR2 as SFDVKD. This CDR3 region has 14 residues.

This chain connects TRBV4-3 to TRBJ1-6; 8 positions agree with TRBD1. CDR1 LGHNA and CDR2 YSLEER come from the germline V gene. This CDR3 is built from 17 residues. Trimming cost V 0 bases and J 7 bases; bases outside gene matches: 8. CDR3 bases: TGCGCCAGCAGCCAAGATCCGGACAGGGCGGTAAATTCACCCCTCCACTTT. Encoded protein: CASSQDPDRAVNSPLHF.

The V call is TRBV10-3, the J call TRBJ1-2, with 7 nucleotides matching TRBD1. The CDR3 runs to 14 residues. The ends lost 0 bases at V and 5 bases at J; junction bases unmatched: 3. Per the germline V gene, CDR1 is ENHRY and CDR2 is SYGVKD. The CDR3 coding sequence is TGTGCCATCAGTGAGTCGTCAGGGGGGTATGGCTACACCTTC. Protein: CAISESSGGYGYTF.

This chain uses TRBV24-1 with TRBJ2-3; perhaps TRBD1 as D (5 bases). The germline V and J ends were trimmed by 5 bases and 9 bases, with 20 bases remaining between them. This CDR3 has 15 amino acids. The germline gives CDR1 KGHDR, CDR2 SFDVKD. CDR3 sequence (DNA): TGTGCCACCAGTGTAAAGGGGCAGGGTAAGAGGACGCAGTATTTT. This codes for CATSVKGQGKRTQYF.

The CDR3 DNA follows: TGTGCCAGTAGTATCGTGGGGGCGAGAAACACTGAAGCTTTCTTT. As protein: CASSIVGARNTEAFF. This chain connects TRBV19 to TRBJ1-1, with D perhaps matching TRBD1 (6 bases). The CDR3 totals 15 residues. Trimming left V 3 bases short and J 2 bases short, with 13 bases between. Per germline, CDR1 LNHDA and CDR2 SQIVND (reference sequence).

This chain's CDR3 is CAWRSTGTINQPQHF. The CDR3 bases are TGTGCCTGGAGATCTACCGGGACAATAAATCAGCCCCAGCATTTT. The chain uses TRBV30 and TRBJ1-5; a weak D match, TRBD1 (6 bases). Germline CDR1 GTSNPN, CDR2 SVGIG (reference sequence). The CDR3 has 15 residues. V lost 3 bases and J lost 4, with 16 bases in between.

The CDR3 coding sequence is TGTGCCAGCAGTGCTAGCGGACATGACGAAAAACTGTTTTTT. Protein product: CASSASGHDEKLFF. V usage is TRBV28 and J usage is TRBJ1-4; TRBD1 might be the D (5 bases). This CDR3 has 14 amino acids. Trimming cost V 5 bases and J 8 bases, with 15 bases left between them. Germline assignment: CDR1 MDHEN and CDR2 SYDVKM.

The rearrangement uses TRBV12-3 or TRBV12-4 and TRBJ1-2, with 7 nucleotides matching TRBD1. This CDR3 has 13 residues. The V segment lost 5 bases and the J segment 8 bases; nucleotides outside the gene matches: 8. CDR3 loop: CASSVYTGEGYTF. The CDR3 coding sequence is TGTGCCAGCAGTGTCTACACAGGGGAAGGCTACACCTTC.

The chain links TRBV6-2 or TRBV6-3 to TRBJ1-6; the match to TRBD1 covers 9 bases. Unmatched junction bases numbered 2, after V lost 2 bases and J lost 0 bases. This CDR3 is built from 17 residues. CDR1 and CDR2 from the germline V gene are MNHEY and SVGEGT. The CDR3 nucleotides read TGTGCCAGCAGTTACATGGACAGGGGCTCCTATAATTCACCCCTCCACTTT. Its translation: CASSYMDRGSYNSPLHF.

This chain links TRBV27 with TRBJ2-1; a weak D match, TRBD2 (5 bases). Germline CDR1 MNHEY, CDR2 SMNVEV (reference sequence). Trimming removed 4 bases at V and 7 bases at J, with 17 bases between. This CDR3 comprises 15 residues. The CDR3 DNA sequence: TGTGCCAGCAGTTCTGGCCCCAGCGGTTCTAATGAGCAGTTCTTC. Protein product: CASSSGPSGSNEQFF.

The V and J genes are TRBV5-8 and TRBJ2-5, with a possible D match to TRBD2 (7 bases). Trimming removed 3 bases at V and 5 bases at J, with 11 bases between. This CDR3 contains 13 residues. CDR1 is SGHTS, CDR2 YDEGEE, per germline. The CDR3 nucleotides are TGTGCCAGCAGCTCGGGGGGCCACGAGACCCAGTACTTC. It is translated as CASSSGGHETQYF.

This chain links TRBV24-1 with TRBJ2-2, with D possibly matching TRBD2 (6 bases). The CDR3 totals 14 residues. V lost 4 bases to trimming and J lost 5 bases, with 10 bases between them. Per the germline V gene, CDR1 is KGHDR and CDR2 is SFDVKD. CDR3 sequence reads: CATSEGRETGELFF. CDR3 DNA: TGTGCCACCAGTGAAGGCCGGGAGACCGGGGAGCTGTTTTTT.

The CDR3 region has the DNA TGTGCCAGCAGTTACCGTCAGGGGCGTCTGGTCTATGGCTACACCTTC. Its translation is CASSYRQGRLVYGYTF. The rearrangement links TRBV6-5 to TRBJ1-2; possibly TRBD1 for D (6 bases). The CDR3 runs 16 residues. The V gene's germline CDR1 is MNHEY and CDR2 SVGAGI. Trimming took off 2 bases at V and 4 bases at J, with 17 bases between the two ends.

This clone appeared a single time. J is TRBJ2-1 and V is TRBV7-8; the match to TRBD2 covers 8 bases. Germline CDR1 SGHVS, CDR2 FQNEAQ. J lost 6 bases, V lost 4 bases, and 11 bases had no gene match. This CDR3 has 16 residues. CDR3 DNA: TGTGCCAGCAGCTCTATGCGGGGGGCAGTGATCAATGAGCAGTTCTTC. It specifies CASSSMRGAVINEQFF.

This chain uses TRBV3-1 (or the pseudogene TRBV3-2) with TRBJ1-1; TRBD1 might be the D (5 bases). Per the germline V gene, CDR1 is LGHDT and CDR2 is YNNKEL (reference sequence). The CDR3 sequence is 15 residues long. The V end lost 4 bases, the J end lost 0 bases, and 12 bases lay between the germline ends. The CDR3 loop reads CASSLSAGVNTEAFF. CDR3 DNA sequence: TGTGCCAGCAGCCTATCCGCGGGGGTGAACACTGAAGCTTTCTTT.

This chain joins TRBV21-1 and TRBJ1-2; TRBD1 is the table's D call and was not checked against the DNA. TRBV21-1 is noted as a pseudogene. This CDR3 has 15 residues. The chain's CDR3 is CASSKAGTANYGYTF. The CDR3 coding sequence is TGTGCCAGCAGCAAAGCCGGGACAGCCAACTATGGCTACACCTTC.

Many counts were recorded for this clone. The chain carries TRBV2 and TRBJ2-2; 10 bases are shared with TRBD1. The CDR3 is made up of 17 amino acids. With 5 bases clipped from V and 0 bases from J, the junction kept 6 bases outside the gene matches. Germline CDR1 and CDR2: SNHLY and FYNNEI. The CDR3 sequence is CASSWTGGRANTGELFF. The CDR3 DNA reads as TGTGCCAGCAGTTGGACAGGGGGGCGCGCGAACACCGGGGAGCTGTTTTTT.

The chain uses TRBV5-1 and TRBJ1-5, with a weak D call TRBD1 (5 bases). The CDR3 loop spans 15 amino acids. The germline gives CDR1 SGHRS, CDR2 YFSETQ. The V gene lost 1 base and the J gene lost 5 bases, with 13 bases spanning the gap. CDR3 protein: CASSLTAGPHQPQHF. CDR3 sequence (DNA): TGCGCCAGCAGCTTGACGGCAGGGCCCCATCAGCCCCAGCATTTT. Complete variable domain (other parts from reference TRBV5-1 and TRBJ1-5): KAGVTQTPRYLIKTRGQQVTLSCSPISGHRSVSWYQQTPGQGLQFLFEYFSETQRNKGNFPGRFSGRQFSNSRSEMNVSTLELGDSALYLCASSLTAGPHQPQHFGDGTRLSIL.

The V gene is TRBV5-8, the J gene TRBJ1-5; 7 bases match TRBD1. V lost 4 bases to trimming and J lost 1 base; unmatched junction nucleotides: 8. Germline V CDR1 and CDR2: SGHTS, YDEGEE. The CDR3 contains 16 residues. The CDR3 region is CASSPDRDRSNQPQHF. In nucleotides, the CDR3 is TGTGCCAGCAGCCCTGACAGGGATAGGAGCAATCAGCCCCAGCATTTT. Complete variable domain (other parts from reference TRBV5-8 and TRBJ1-5): EAGVTQSPTHLIKTRGQQATLRCSPISGHTSVYWYQQALGLGLQFLLWYDEGEERNRGNFPPRFSGRQFPNYSSELNVNALELEDSALYLCASSPDRDRSNQPQHFGDGTRLSIL.

The chain employs TRBV6-6 and TRBJ1-6; D call uncertain. In germline, CDR1 is MNHNY, CDR2 SVGAGI (reference sequence). The CDR3 extends over 13 amino acids. Trimming pared 4 bases from V and 8 bases from J, leaving 9 bases between. The CDR3, as DNA: TGTGCCAGCAGTTTAACCCGCGATTCACCCCTCCACTTT. This sequence encodes CASSLTRDSPLHF.